This entry concerns a single T cell receptor (beta chain). It lacks a known antigen. No base qualities exist here, and no much larger clone lies one base off it. Other DNA sequences in this specimen translate into the identical CDR3. The data stem from a study of shared clonotypes between healthy human individuals (dated by TCRdb to 2020 to 2021). For the study in its entirety: The cohort comprised a couple of women and a few men aged 18 to 49 years. Per donor, leukapheresis produced somewhere between about 0.9 and 9.5 billion PBMCs. To estimate repertoire size and how much clonotypes are shared between individuals, the study performed deep sequencing of blood TCR repertoires from 4 to 6 healthy adults. Libraries were prepared and TCR repertoires were sequenced by different laboratories using diverse techniques, in order to increase sequencing depth and limit assay-specific biases. For each donor, CD4 naive and CD4 memory were each given three plates, CD8 naive was given two plates, and CD8 memory was given one plate.

Donors were healthy HIV-negative adults with no recently reported acute infections or vaccinations. Only Caucasian adults living in Nashville, Tennessee, USA were represented among the donors. Magnetic negative selection was used to enrich CD4+ T cells, after which naive cells were positively selected on CD45RA and the negative fraction became the memory subset. Blood was collected by leukapheresis, and PBMCs were isolated by Ficoll-Histopaque density gradient centrifugation and then cryopreserved in liquid nitrogen vapor phase. Purity and quantity of every magnetically sorted T cell population were checked by analytical flow cytometry. Each sorted fraction had its genomic DNA isolated and then quantified by UV absorbance on a Nanodrop 2000c. Using the deep immunoSEQ assay, multiplex PCR amplified TCR CDR3 regions from genomic DNA. Extracted genomic DNA from each cell subset was spread evenly across all wells of several immunoSEQ 96-well plates, with each plate serving as a replicate. For sorted subsets, each replicate PCR was loaded with about 200 ng genomic DNA, equivalent to approximately 27,000 T cell genomes. Purified libraries were quantified with a Qubit 3.0 fluorometer, sized on a Bioanalyzer 2100, and re-quantified with the KAPA Library Quantification kit. Every immunoSEQ 96-well plate was sequenced on a dedicated single-read 150-cycle Illumina NextSeq 550 flow cell. As for the original processing: Because only junctional sequences without quality scores were contained in the immunoSEQ output, filtering matching that applied to full-length reads could not be performed. To assign V/J genes and CDR3, sequences were annotated using PyIR, a Python wrapper for IgBLAST v1.9, with IMGT germline references. Any read was removed if the V/J assignment was weak (E-value above 1e-6), the CDR3 was missing, or the read contained stop codons, out-of-frame junctions, or ambiguous translated residues. V3J clonotypes were defined as sequences sharing an identical inferred V gene, J gene, and CDR3 amino acid sequence. Percentage overlap between repertoires was computed as shared unique clonotypes divided by the size of the smaller repertoire. Repertoire richness was assessed with RTK rarefaction, the Chao1 estimator, and Recon v2.1 estimates of unobserved clonotypes. For all TCRbeta clonotypes obtained by the gDNA method from a few donors, generation probabilities were computed with OLGA. Held by TCRdb, this immuneACCESS table contains in-frame sequences only and omits some clones. Under half of the omission traces to an unresolved V gene where checked; the cause of the rest is unknown. That table supplies the V and J calls and clone size; D and trimming were determined from the DNA. The sample table shows about 1.1 million clones, and 77% are seen once. The top ten clones comprise 0.89% of the sample.

General findings and caveats noted by the study authors: When a handful of donors were compared, the shared fraction of clonotypes was around 5% for naive CD4, 3% to 4% for naive CD8, roughly 2.3% for memory CD4, and 0.35% to 0.4% for memory CD8. Incomplete sequencing was indicated by rarefaction of sorted-subset datasets, despite the large sequencing depth. Sampling was restricted to blood, and TCR repertoires in tissues likely differ from the TCR repertoires found in blood. Based on pairwise subsampling, the degree of clonotype sharing among donors was expected to be affected by sequencing depth. Higher generation probabilities were observed for clonotypes shared by all four sorted-subset donors than for non-shared clonotypes. Larger estimated clonotype richness was generally found for naive subsets than for memory subsets. Because the study included a small number of donors, the genetic and exposure-history diversity represented was limited.

CDR1 MDHEN and CDR2 SYDVKM are derived from the germline V gene. V drops 2 bases and J drops 5 bases, leaving 6 bases in between. Inclusive of the bounding cysteine and phenylalanine, the CDR3 is 12 residues long. Kept here is only the CDR3 DNA, which spans 36 bases and is read in frame from base 1. The sequenced material came from memory CD4+ T cells from PBMCs. Explained via the paper, the cell subset or site label denotes: CD45RA-negative fraction. The clonotype originates from a man between 18 and 29 years old in good health. Some clones in this sample may be carry-over from other donors' samples. The rearrangement combines TRBV28 with TRBJ2-5; no confident D gene assignment can be made. The base sequence is TGTGCCAGCAGTTTACTCCGGGAGACCCAGTACTTC. Its protein reads: CASSLLRETQYF. Reference TRBV28 and TRBJ2-5 genes cover what lies past the CDR3, so the full variable domain is DVKVTQSSRYLVKRTGEKVFLECVQDMDHENMFWYRQDPGLGLRLIYFSYDVKMKEKGDIPEGYSVSREKKERFSLILESASTNQTSMYLCASSLLRETQYFGPGTRLLVL.